Listed below are T cell receptor beta chains from one sample, sequenced in a study of blood T cell repertoires in COVID-19. The assay was immunoSEQ multiplex PCR, and TCRdb's table has in-frame clones only and misses some. The sample contains approximately 100,000 clones, 88% of which appear only once. What was sequenced was peripheral blood. The receptors come from a woman aged 55-70 years with acute or convalescent COVID-19. The CDR3 runs from the conserved cysteine through the conserved F or W. The order of the fields is clone size, D gene, J gene, V gene, CDR3 protein, CDR3 DNA. A D gene is named only where the DNA matches it firmly. Size is omitted from some rows. Given values are once, few, many or a class for expanded clones.

size: .
D: .
J: TRBJ1-5
V: TRBV7-8
CDR3: CASSLGGGGHQPQHF
DNA: TGTGCCAGCAGCTTAGGCGGGGGGGGGCACCAGCCCCAGCATTTT

size: .
D: .
J: TRBJ2-1
V: TRBV21-1
CDR3: CASTEGTNEQFF
DNA: TGTGCCAGCACGGAGGGAACGAATGAGCAGTTCTTC

size: .
D: .
J: TRBJ1-4
V: TRBV9
CDR3: CASSAYGGHPTTNEKLFF
DNA: TGTGCCAGCAGCGCCTACGGGGGTCACCCGACAACTAATGAAAAACTGTTTTTT

size: .
D: TRBD1
J: TRBJ1-4
V: TRBV3-1/TRBV3-2
CDR3: CASKGTGGHEKLFF
DNA: TGTGCCAGCAAGGGAACAGGGGGGCATGAAAAACTGTTTTTT

size: once
D: .
J: TRBJ2-1
V: TRBV15
CDR3: CATSGGRERLQFF
DNA: TGTGCCACCAGCGGGGGGCGGGAGCGCTTACAGTTCTTC

size: .
D: .
J: TRBJ2-1
V: TRBV5-1
CDR3: CASSLQYNEQFF
DNA: TGCGCCAGCAGCCTCCAGTACAATGAGCAGTTCTTC

size: .
D: TRBD1
J: TRBJ1-6
V: TRBV10-3
CDR3: CAISETGGNNSPLHF
DNA: TGTGCCATCAGTGAAACAGGGGGGAATAATTCACCCCTCCACTTT

size: .
D: .
J: TRBJ1-2
V: TRBV7-9
CDR3: CASTTGGDGYTF
DNA: TGTGCCAGCACCACCGGGGGGGATGGCTACACCTTC

size: .
D: TRBD1
J: TRBJ1-1
V: TRBV6-5
CDR3: CASSSTGGGTEAFF
DNA: TGTGCCAGCAGCTCAACAGGGGGAGGAACTGAAGCTTTCTTT

size: .
D: .
J: TRBJ2-5
V: TRBV18
CDR3: CASSRGQETQYF
DNA: TGTGCCAGCTCCAGGGGACAAGAGACCCAGTACTTC

size: .
D: .
J: TRBJ1-2
V: TRBV24-1
CDR3: CATSDLQGNYGYTF
DNA: TGTGCCACCAGTGATTTGCAGGGAAACTATGGCTACACCTTC

size: .
D: .
J: TRBJ1-4
V: TRBV19
CDR3: CASCTGSATNEKLFF
DNA: TGTGCGAGTTGTACGGGGTCGGCGACTAATGAAAAACTGTTTTTT

size: few
D: .
J: TRBJ1-1
V: TRBV5-1
CDR3: CASSLATANTEAFF
DNA: TGCGCCAGCAGCTTGGCAACAGCGAACACTGAAGCTTTCTTT

size: .
D: TRBD1
J: TRBJ2-7
V: TRBV27
CDR3: CASRRQGNYEQYF
DNA: TGTGCCAGCAGGCGACAGGGAAACTACGAGCAGTACTTC

size: .
D: .
J: TRBJ1-4
V: TRBV6-5
CDR3: CASTRVPTNEKLFF
DNA: TGTGCCAGCACTAGAGTTCCAACTAATGAAAAACTGTTTTTT

size: .
D: TRBD1
J: TRBJ2-1
V: TRBV10-3
CDR3: CAIRDRGGNEQFF
DNA: TGTGCCATCAGGGACAGGGGTGGCAATGAGCAGTTCTTC

size: once
D: TRBD2
J: TRBJ2-7
V: TRBV6-5
CDR3: CASVEGAGGVHEQYF
DNA: TGTGCCAGCGTGGAGGGGGCGGGAGGGGTCCACGAGCAGTACTTC

size: .
D: TRBD1
J: TRBJ1-5
V: TRBV9
CDR3: CARDTGTEPSRGNQPQHF
DNA: TGTGCCAGGGATACCGGGACAGAACCTTCCAGGGGCAATCAGCCCCAGCATTTT

size: .
D: TRBD1
J: TRBJ1-6
V: TRBV11-3
CDR3: CASSSRGRGFNSPLHF
DNA: TGTGCCAGCAGCTCCAGGGGGAGAGGGTTTAATTCACCCCTCCACTTT

size: .
D: .
J: TRBJ1-1
V: TRBV29-1
CDR3: CSVERVFMNTEAFF
DNA: TGCAGCGTTGAGCGGGTCTTTATGAACACTGAAGCTTTCTTT

size: .
D: TRBD2
J: TRBJ2-1
V: TRBV30
CDR3: CAWTPGAGVWGSYNEQFF
DNA: TGTGCCTGGACTCCCGGAGCGGGAGTGTGGGGCTCCTACAATGAGCAGTTCTTC

size: .
D: TRBD1
J: TRBJ1-2
V: TRBV12-3/TRBV12-4
CDR3: CASTLLRGLGYTF
DNA: TGTGCCAGCACACTCCTCAGGGGGCTCGGCTACACCTTC

size: .
D: .
J: TRBJ2-2
V: TRBV18
CDR3: CASSPQWGRNTGELFF
DNA: TGTGCCAGCTCACCACAATGGGGGCGGAACACCGGGGAGCTGTTTTTT

size: .
D: .
J: TRBJ1-1
V: TRBV20-1
CDR3: CSVGRNTEAFF
DNA: TGCAGTGTTGGGAGGAACACTGAAGCTTTCTTT

size: once
D: .
J: TRBJ2-1
V: TRBV18
CDR3: CASSPPVGVSSYNEQFF
DNA: TGTGCCAGCTCACCACCGGTAGGGGTCAGCTCCTACAATGAGCAGTTCTTC

size: .
D: TRBD2
J: TRBJ2-5
V: TRBV24-1
CDR3: CATSDPIAGGPGETQYF
DNA: TGTGCCACCAGTGACCCCATAGCGGGAGGGCCGGGGGAGACCCAGTACTTC

size: .
D: .
J: TRBJ1-2
V: TRBV18
CDR3: CASSPPRLSYGYTF
DNA: TGTGCCAGCTCACCACCCCGACTTAGCTATGGCTACACCTTC

size: .
D: TRBD1
J: TRBJ2-5
V: TRBV10-3
CDR3: CAISGTGVETQYF
DNA: TGTGCCATCAGTGGGACAGGGGTAGAGACCCAGTACTTC

size: once
D: .
J: TRBJ2-3
V: TRBV19
CDR3: CASSYSGGVKATDTQYF
DNA: TGTGCCAGTAGTTATTCCGGCGGGGTCAAGGCCACAGATACGCAGTATTTT

size: .
D: .
J: TRBJ1-4
V: TRBV5-4
CDR3: CASSLRGAGEKLFF
DNA: TGTGCCAGCAGCTTGCGGGGGGCAGGGGAAAAACTGTTTTTT

size: .
D: TRBD2
J: TRBJ2-2
V: TRBV3-1/TRBV3-2
CDR3: CASSPGTSGSGGGELFF
DNA: TGTGCCAGCAGTCCCGGGACTAGCGGGAGCGGTGGCGGGGAGCTGTTTTTT

size: .
D: TRBD2
J: TRBJ2-1
V: TRBV7-6
CDR3: CASSPLAGGPVSPYNEQFF
DNA: TGTGCCAGCAGCCCATTAGCGGGAGGGCCCGTATCCCCCTACAATGAGCAGTTCTTC

size: .
D: TRBD1
J: TRBJ1-1
V: TRBV20-1
CDR3: CSARTGEAFF
DNA: TGCAGTGCTAGGACAGGGGAAGCTTTCTTT

size: .
D: TRBD1
J: TRBJ1-2
V: TRBV6-1
CDR3: CASSEGRTGGLGIYGGYTF
DNA: TGTGCCAGCAGTGAAGGAAGGACAGGGGGCCTGGGTATCTATGGCGGCTACACCTTC

size: few
D: TRBD1
J: TRBJ1-1
V: TRBV18
CDR3: CASSPDRGGNTEAFF
DNA: TGTGCCAGCTCACCAGACAGGGGGGGGAACACTGAAGCTTTCTTT

size: .
D: TRBD2
J: TRBJ2-1
V: TRBV2
CDR3: CASMWGLAGGHNEQFF
DNA: TGTGCCAGCATGTGGGGACTAGCGGGAGGACACAATGAGCAGTTCTTC

size: .
D: TRBD2
J: TRBJ2-1
V: TRBV9
CDR3: CASSKTGTSQDNEQFF
DNA: TGTGCCAGCAGCAAAACCGGGACTAGCCAGGACAATGAGCAGTTCTTC

size: .
D: TRBD2
J: TRBJ2-4
V: TRBV28
CDR3: CASRQTSGRARARDIQYF
DNA: TGTGCCAGCAGGCAGACTAGCGGGAGGGCCCGGGCTCGAGACATTCAGTACTTC

size: .
D: .
J: TRBJ1-2
V: TRBV3-1/TRBV3-2
CDR3: CASSQEGDTYPYGYTF
DNA: TGTGCCAGCAGCCAAGAAGGGGACACTTATCCCTATGGCTACACCTTC

size: .
D: TRBD2
J: TRBJ2-1
V: TRBV4-2
CDR3: CASSQGGGLAGGFNEQFF
DNA: TGTGCCAGCAGCCAAGGTGGGGGACTAGCGGGAGGGTTTAATGAGCAGTTCTTC

size: .
D: .
J: TRBJ1-2
V: TRBV18
CDR3: CASSPPGTWNYGYTF
DNA: TGTGCCAGCTCACCCCCGGGTACCTGGAACTATGGCTACACCTTC

size: .
D: TRBD2
J: TRBJ2-1
V: TRBV5-1
CDR3: CASSSSAGTYNEQFF
DNA: TGCGCCAGCAGCTCATCAGCGGGAACCTACAATGAGCAGTTCTTC

size: .
D: .
J: TRBJ2-5
V: TRBV5-1
CDR3: CASSLQETQYF
DNA: TGCGCCAGCAGCCTTCAAGAGACCCAGTACTTC

size: .
D: TRBD2
J: TRBJ2-1
V: TRBV7-2
CDR3: CASSLDGRTDEQFF
DNA: TGTGCCAGCAGCTTGGACGGGAGGACGGATGAGCAGTTCTTC

size: .
D: TRBD1
J: TRBJ2-3
V: TRBV24-1
CDR3: CATSDPGQGPTDTQYF
DNA: TGTGCCACCAGTGATCCTGGACAGGGCCCCACAGATACGCAGTATTTT